This TCR beta chain was sequenced for a study of beta chain features in type 1 diabetes. There are 17 residues in the CDR3. Trimming removed 2 bases from V and 6 bases from J; junction bases left unmatched: 8. Germline assignment: CDR1 SGHRS and CDR2 YFSETQ. Sorting that relied on CD45RO/CCR7/CD25/CD127/CD95/CD27 yielded CD4+ naive, central memory, regulatory and stem cell-like memory cells. General study findings and limits: There was a moderate but significant shortening of TCRB CDR3s in all four CD4+ subsets of Type 1 diabetes patients. Cells with high TCR expression could be over-represented by cDNA sequencing. The similarity of naive, central memory and Treg TCRB repertoires appeared greater among patients than among healthy donors.

Of the isolated RNA, all was reverse transcribed, and so the sequenced material was expressed TCRB transcripts. Here immunoSEQ multiplex PCR was the method, and the copy in TCRdb shows in-frame clones only, minus some. The sample includes a few hundred thousand clones, 8.5% to 10% seen only once; the top ten take around 0.66%. In the case of this clone: The antigen remains unidentified.

The sample comprised central memory CD4+ T cells from blood. V usage is TRBV5-1 and J usage is TRBJ2-2; 12 nucleotides line up with TRBD2. This receptor was taken from a young man with type 1 diabetes. CDR3 in amino acids: CASSFRLAGGSAGELFF. CDR3 bases: TGCGCCAGCAGCTTCCGGCTAGCGGGAGGGTCGGCCGGGGAGCTGTTTTTT.